The rows below give T cell receptor beta chains drawn from one sample of a study of cytomegalovirus exposure and HLA in healthy donors. The method was immunoSEQ multiplex PCR; TCRdb's version includes in-frame clones alone and lacks a portion of them. The sample contains 120,000 to 150,000 clones, 80% to 90% of which appear only once. Sequencing was done on a sample of PBMCs. Receptors originate from a boy aged 2 to 10 in good health and CMV-seronegative. Both conserved end residues are part of each CDR3. Fields, in order: clone size, V gene, J gene, D gene, CDR3 length, CDR3 protein, CDR3 DNA. The D gene is left open where the match is weak. The size field is filled for only some rows; it gives once, few, many or a size class.

>.|TRBV2|TRBJ1-2|.|12
CASEVTSGGYTF
TGTGCCAGCGAGGTCACGTCGGGGGGCTACACCTTC
>.|TRBV5-1|TRBJ2-7|.|14
CASSSMDSAYEQYF
TGCGCCAGCAGCTCCATGGACAGCGCCTACGAGCAGTACTTC
>.|TRBV19|TRBJ1-2|.|13
CASSSTGIYGYTF
TGTGCCAGTAGTAGCACAGGGATCTATGGCTACACCTTC
>.|TRBV7-9|TRBJ2-6|TRBD1|19
CASSSTPGQGNSGANVLTF
TGTGCCAGCAGCTCCACCCCGGGACAGGGGAACTCTGGGGCCAACGTCCTGACTTTC
>.|TRBV7-9|TRBJ1-1|.|11
CASSRNTEAFF
TGTGCCAGCAGCCGGAACACTGAAGCTTTCTTT
>.|TRBV10-3|TRBJ2-7|.|16
CAISESKWDISYEQYF
TGTGCCATCAGTGAGTCGAAGTGGGACATCTCCTACGAGCAGTACTTC
>.|TRBV7-9|TRBJ2-3|.|15
CASSFSSGVADTQYF
TGTGCCAGCAGCTTTTCTTCGGGAGTGGCAGATACGCAGTATTTT
>.|TRBV5-4|TRBJ1-1|.|14
CASSSSRQATEAFF
TGTGCCAGCAGCTCGTCACGACAGGCAACTGAAGCTTTCTTT
>.|TRBV4-3|TRBJ1-5|.|17
CASSQDAGGSGRQPQHF
TGCGCCAGCAGCCAAGATGCAGGTGGGTCCGGTCGTCAGCCCCAGCATTTT
>.|TRBV18|TRBJ2-7|.|15
CASSPRSGITYEQYF
TGTGCCAGCTCACCTCGATCCGGGATTACCTACGAGCAGTACTTC
>.|TRBV2|TRBJ2-5|TRBD1|16
CASSPDRDRPKETQYF
TGTGCCAGCAGCCCGGACCGGGACAGACCCAAAGAGACCCAGTACTTC
>.|TRBV4-2|TRBJ2-7|.|17
CASSQDQGVAGTYEQYF
TGTGCCAGCAGCCAAGATCAGGGGGTAGCGGGGACCTACGAGCAGTACTTC
>.|TRBV10-3|TRBJ2-7|TRBD1|15
CAISDGIGGLYEQYF
TGTGCCATCAGTGATGGGATAGGGGGCTTATACGAGCAGTACTTC
>.|TRBV18|TRBJ2-7|TRBD1|15
CASSPGTGGLYEQYF
TGTGCCAGCTCACCTGGGACAGGGGGCCTCTACGAGCAGTACTTC
>.|TRBV28|TRBJ2-7|TRBD1|19
CASSFNIILGTGNSYEQYF
TGTGCCAGCAGTTTTAACATTATCCTAGGGACAGGAAACTCCTACGAGCAGTACTTC
>.|TRBV27|TRBJ2-3|.|23
CASSPLKTDSPGPDRYYTDTQYF
TGTGCCAGCAGCCCCCTCAAAACCGACAGCCCGGGCCCGGATAGATATTACACAGATACGCAGTATTTT
>.|TRBV5-1|TRBJ2-3|TRBD1|15
CASRTGGLSTDTQYF
TGCGCCAGCCGCACAGGGGGTCTCAGCACAGATACGCAGTATTTT
>.|TRBV7-3|TRBJ2-7|.|15
CASSLVLRRSYEQYF
TGTGCCAGCAGCTTAGTACTCCGGAGGTCCTACGAGCAGTACTTC
>.|TRBV28|TRBJ2-7|TRBD1|14
CASRRTGGPYEQYF
TGTGCCAGCAGAAGAACAGGGGGCCCCTACGAGCAGTACTTC
>few|TRBV7-9|TRBJ2-2|.|14
CASSFHRSTGELFF
TGTGCCAGCAGCTTTCATAGATCCACCGGGGAGCTGTTTTTT
>once|TRBV2|TRBJ2-6|.|14
CASKGVSGANVLTF
TGTGCCAGCAAGGGGGTTTCTGGGGCCAACGTCCTGACTTTC
>.|TRBV2|TRBJ2-5|.|11
CATRGRETQYF
TGTGCCACCCGGGGGAGGGAGACCCAGTACTTC
>.|TRBV7-3|TRBJ2-3|TRBD2|17
CASRIGLAGESADTQYF
TGTGCCAGCAGGATTGGACTAGCGGGAGAATCGGCGGATACGCAGTATTTT
>.|TRBV6-5|TRBJ1-1|.|12
CASSYVGGAAFF
TGTGCCAGCAGTTACGTGGGAGGGGCGGCTTTCTTT
>few|TRBV10-3|TRBJ2-4|.|12
CAISDRGNIQYF
TGTGCCATCAGTGACCGGGGAAACATTCAGTACTTC
>.|TRBV11-1|TRBJ2-7|.|13
CASTKNLGAEQYF
TGTGCCAGCACCAAAAACTTAGGGGCCGAGCAGTACTTC
>.|TRBV6-5|TRBJ2-1|.|16
CASSYSPGGSYNEQFF
TGTGCCAGCAGTTACTCGCCAGGGGGGTCCTACAATGAGCAGTTCTTC
>few|TRBV18|TRBJ1-5|.|13
CASSPEGDQPQHF
TGTGCCAGCTCCCCCGAGGGGGATCAGCCCCAGCATTTT
>.|TRBV27|TRBJ1-6|.|16
CASSLRVTKWGSPLHF
TGTGCCAGCAGTTTAAGGGTGACAAAGTGGGGCTCACCCCTCCACTTT
>.|TRBV27|TRBJ1-1|TRBD1|14
CASSPGQLNTEAFF
TGTGCCAGCAGTCCGGGACAGTTGAACACTGAAGCTTTCTTT
>.|TRBV6-5|TRBJ2-5|.|12
CASSSGVLAQYF
TGTGCCAGCAGTTCAGGGGTTCTGGCCCAGTACTTC
>.|TRBV27|TRBJ1-1|.|14
CASSFQGLHTEAFF
TGTGCCAGCAGTTTTCAGGGACTGCACACTGAAGCTTTCTTT
>.|TRBV11-2|TRBJ2-2|.|14
CASSDFEATGELFF
TGTGCCAGCAGTGACTTCGAGGCCACCGGGGAGCTGTTTTTT
>.|TRBV7-2|TRBJ2-1|.|13
CASSLVREYPPFF
TGTGCCAGCAGCTTAGTCAGGGAATACCCTCCGTTCTTC
>.|TRBV28|TRBJ1-5|TRBD1|18
CASSLYRGRAINNQPQHF
TGTGCCAGCAGTTTGTACAGGGGGCGAGCAATTAACAATCAGCCCCAGCATTTT
>.|TRBV4-3|TRBJ2-4|TRBD1|16
CASSQGDRGVENIQYF
TGCGCCAGCAGCCAGGGGGACAGGGGTGTGGAGAACATTCAGTACTTC